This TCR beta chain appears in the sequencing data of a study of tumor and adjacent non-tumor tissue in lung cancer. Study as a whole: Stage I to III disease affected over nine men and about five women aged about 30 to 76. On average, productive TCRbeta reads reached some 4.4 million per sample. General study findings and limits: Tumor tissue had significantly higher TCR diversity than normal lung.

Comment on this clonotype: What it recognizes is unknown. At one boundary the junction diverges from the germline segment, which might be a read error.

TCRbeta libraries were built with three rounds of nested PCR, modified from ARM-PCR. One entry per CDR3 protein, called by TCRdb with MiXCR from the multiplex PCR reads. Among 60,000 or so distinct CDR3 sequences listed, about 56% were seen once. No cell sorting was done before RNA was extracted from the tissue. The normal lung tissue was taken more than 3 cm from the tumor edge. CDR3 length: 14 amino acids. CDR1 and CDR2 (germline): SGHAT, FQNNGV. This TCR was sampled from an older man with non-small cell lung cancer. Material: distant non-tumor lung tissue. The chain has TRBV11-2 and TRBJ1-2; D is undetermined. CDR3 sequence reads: CASSPEVKSYDYTF. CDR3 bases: TGTGCCAGCAGCCCAGAGGTTAAGAGCTATGACTACACCTTC.